This TCR beta chain was retrieved from a study of T cells in localized non-small cell lung cancer (dated by TCRdb to 2020 to 2021). At the level of the whole study: Comparing tumors with uninvolved tumor-adjacent lungs, the study looked at the T cell repertoires of 236 patients with early-stage NSCLC. NSCLC patients had a mean age of approximately 72 years, and 129 were male and around 110 female. The cohort was made up of 236 treatment-naive NSCLC patients whose localized lung tumors had been resected. General study outcomes and caveats: Higher T cell density in blood was associated with longer overall survival, whereas higher clonality in adjacent lung was associated with shorter survival. The highest T cell clonality was observed in uninvolved tumor-adjacent lung, where clonality exceeded that of tumor, suggesting that antigenic responses were more focused in uninvolved tumor-adjacent lung. Because of the exploratory design, TCR variables were selected using unadjusted p-values without false-discovery rate correction. A median of roughly 50 of the top 100 tumor clones turned up in the paired uninvolved adjacent lung, and 25 to 35 of those clones also ranked among the top 100 of that same adjacent lung. Because multi-region tumor sequencing was not done, intratumor heterogeneity could not be ruled out.

Inclusive of the bounding cysteine and phenylalanine, the CDR3 is 12 residues long. Only the CDR3 DNA stays, 36 bases, in frame from base 1. CDR1 and CDR2 are read off the germline V gene (reference sequence) as SEHNR and FQNEAQ. V and J lose 11 bases and 0 bases, and a span of 11 bases separates them. TCR beta CDR3 regions were sequenced from DNA using the immunoSEQ Assay. The paper's data handling went like this. To compute T cell density, TCR beta template counts were normalized to usable DNA, which was estimated by amplifying housekeeping genes. Richness was estimated with the preseqR package, extrapolating to 400,000 templates for PBMC samples and 120,000 templates for tissue samples. Clonality was defined as one minus Pielou's evenness. Differential abundance testing on productive amino-acid clonotypes, with a minimum total count of 5 and an alpha of 0.1, was used to identify tissue-enriched TCRs. Repertoire overlap between compartments was quantified with the Jaccard Index and Morisita Overlap Index. GLIPH grouped TCR beta CDR3s together with public tetramer-defined viral CDR3s, and a viral motif had to include at least three viral sequences and show V-gene enrichment. This immuneACCESS table, as held by TCRdb, lists in-frame sequences with V and J called but not all clones. Of the missing ones, under half trace to an unresolved V gene in checked studies; the others have no known cause. That table is the source of V, J and clone size, and D and trimming were worked out from the DNA. The sample table holds around 69,000 clones, of which roughly 90% were seen once. The ten largest clones capture roughly 2% of the sample.

At diagnosis, peripheral blood, uninvolved tumor-adjacent lung and tumor were collected and were preserved as a mix of fresh-frozen and FFPE material. For TCR repertoire profiling, the blood samples were analyzed as peripheral blood mononuclear cells. For this clone: Which antigen it targets is not known. Base qualities are not recorded, but no much larger clone differs from it by a single base.

The starting material was peripheral blood, obtained before any cancer treatment. The TCR comes from a woman aged 40-75 years with stage I lung adenocarcinoma. The V and J genes are TRBV7-9 and TRBJ2-7; the D element could tentatively be TRBD1 or TRBD2, as 6 bases agree for each. The base sequence is TGTGCCGGAGGGACATCCTCCTACGAGCAGTACTTC. This codes for CAGGTSSYEQYF. Outside the CDR3, residues come from the reference TRBV7-9 and TRBJ2-7 proteins, so the full variable domain is: DTGVSQNPRHKITKRGQNVTFRCDPISEHNRLYWYRQTLGQGPEFLTYFQNEAQLEKSRLLSDRFSAERPKGSFSTLEIQRTEQGDSAMYLCAGGTSSYEQYFGPGTRLTVT.